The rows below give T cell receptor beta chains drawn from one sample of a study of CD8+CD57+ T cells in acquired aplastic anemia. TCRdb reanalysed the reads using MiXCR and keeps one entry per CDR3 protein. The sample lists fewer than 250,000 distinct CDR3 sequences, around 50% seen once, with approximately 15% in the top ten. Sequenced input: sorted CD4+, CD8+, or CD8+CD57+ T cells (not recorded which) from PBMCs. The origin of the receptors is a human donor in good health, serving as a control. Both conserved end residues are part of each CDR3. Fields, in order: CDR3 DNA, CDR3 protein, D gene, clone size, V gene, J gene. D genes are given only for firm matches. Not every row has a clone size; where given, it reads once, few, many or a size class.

CDR3nt: TGTGCCAGCAGCGACCCTCAGCGGGGGGGCCGGAATGAGCAGTTCTTC
CDR3aa: CASSDPQRGGRNEQFF
d_gene: TRBD2
abundance: -
v_gene: TRBV9
j_gene: TRBJ2-1

CDR3nt: TGCAGTGCTAGAGATCTAGCGGGAGGGGACACCGGGGAGCTGTTTTTT
CDR3aa: CSARDLAGGDTGELFF
d_gene: TRBD2
abundance: -
v_gene: TRBV20-1
j_gene: TRBJ2-2

CDR3nt: TGTGCCAGCAGCCCTGGACCATTCAGCACAGATACGCAGTATTTT
CDR3aa: CASSPGPFSTDTQYF
d_gene: -
abundance: -
v_gene: TRBV7-7
j_gene: TRBJ2-3

CDR3nt: TGTGCCAGTAGTATCAGTGGACCGGGGGGGACTGAAGCTTTCTTT
CDR3aa: CASSISGPGGTEAFF
d_gene: -
abundance: -
v_gene: TRBV19
j_gene: TRBJ1-1

CDR3nt: TGTGCCAGTAGTGGGACAGGGGGTAGCTCACCCCTCCACTTT
CDR3aa: CASSGTGGSSPLHF
d_gene: TRBD1
abundance: few
v_gene: TRBV19
j_gene: TRBJ1-6

CDR3nt: TGTGCCAGCAGTGGGGGGAGTCGGCTTAGGCGGAGGGAGACCCAGTACTTC
CDR3aa: CASSGGSRLRRRETQYF
d_gene: -
abundance: -
v_gene: TRBV25-1
j_gene: TRBJ2-5

CDR3nt: TGTGCCAGCAGCCATCCACCGGGACTGACAAATGAGCAGTCCTTC
CDR3aa: CASSHPPGLTNEQSF
d_gene: -
abundance: many
v_gene: TRBV4-2
j_gene: TRBJ2-1

CDR3nt: TGCGCCAGCAGCTTCGGTTTCAGGGGGCGCGGTGGGGCCAACGTCCTGACTTTC
CDR3aa: CASSFGFRGRGGANVLTF
d_gene: TRBD1
abundance: -
v_gene: TRBV11-2
j_gene: TRBJ2-6

CDR3nt: TGTGCCAGCAGTTACTGGGACAGGGGCTACGAGCAGTACTTC
CDR3aa: CASSYWDRGYEQYF
d_gene: TRBD1
abundance: many
v_gene: TRBV6-5
j_gene: TRBJ2-7

CDR3nt: TGTGCCAGCAGCTTAAGTGGCCTAGCGACAGATACGCAGTATTTT
CDR3aa: CASSLSGLATDTQYF
d_gene: -
abundance: -
v_gene: TRBV7-3
j_gene: TRBJ2-3

CDR3nt: TGTGCCAGCAGTGGAACCCGCGGTCAGCCCCAGCATTTT
CDR3aa: CASSGTRGQPQHF
d_gene: -
abundance: -
v_gene: TRBV28
j_gene: TRBJ1-5

CDR3nt: TGTGCCAGTAGTATAGGCAGTCTCTACGAGCAGTACTTC
CDR3aa: CASSIGSLYEQYF
d_gene: -
abundance: many
v_gene: TRBV19
j_gene: TRBJ2-7

CDR3nt: TGTGCCAGCAGCCAGTCCGCAGGTCGGCGAGCTTTCTTT
CDR3aa: CASSQSAGRRAFF
d_gene: -
abundance: -
v_gene: TRBV3-1
j_gene: TRBJ1-1

CDR3nt: TGTGCCAGTAGTACCCGGGACAGGGCTGGAAACACTGAAGCTTTCTTT
CDR3aa: CASSTRDRAGNTEAFF
d_gene: TRBD1
abundance: -
v_gene: TRBV19
j_gene: TRBJ1-1

CDR3nt: TGTGCCAGCAAGGGGGGTACGGGTCACAATCAGCCCCAGCATTTT
CDR3aa: CASKGGTGHNQPQHF
d_gene: -
abundance: -
v_gene: TRBV28
j_gene: TRBJ1-5

CDR3nt: TGTGCCATCAGTGAGGTTAATTCACCCCTCCACTTT
CDR3aa: CAISEVNSPLHF
d_gene: -
abundance: -
v_gene: TRBV10-3
j_gene: TRBJ1-6

CDR3nt: TGTGCCAGCAGCTCCGGACTGAAACAGCCCCAGCATTTT
CDR3aa: CASSSGLKQPQHF
d_gene: -
abundance: many
v_gene: TRBV7-2
j_gene: TRBJ1-5

CDR3nt: TGCAGTGCTAACTTCCAAGAGACCCAGTACTTC
CDR3aa: CSANFQETQYF
d_gene: -
abundance: -
v_gene: TRBV20-1
j_gene: TRBJ2-5

CDR3nt: TGCAGTGCTAGCCCCGGGACGCGGTCCTACAATGAGCAGTTCTTC
CDR3aa: CSASPGTRSYNEQFF
d_gene: -
abundance: once
v_gene: TRBV20-1
j_gene: TRBJ2-1

CDR3nt: -
CDR3aa: CASSVATGAGNTF
d_gene: -
abundance: few
v_gene: TRBV9
j_gene: TRBJ1-2

CDR3nt: TGTGCTATCGACCGGTCCTACGAGCAGTACTTC
CDR3aa: CAIDRSYEQYF
d_gene: -
abundance: -
v_gene: TRBV7-7
j_gene: TRBJ2-7

CDR3nt: TGTGCCAGCTCACCACTTTCTAGATCCTACGAGCAGTACTTC
CDR3aa: CASSPLSRSYEQYF
d_gene: -
abundance: few
v_gene: TRBV18
j_gene: TRBJ2-7

CDR3nt: TGTGCCAGCAGCGCAAACGGGGAAAGTGGCTACACCTTC
CDR3aa: CASSANGESGYTF
d_gene: -
abundance: -
v_gene: TRBV7-9
j_gene: TRBJ1-2

CDR3nt: TGTGCCAGCAGCTCGCAGGGAAACACCATATATTTT
CDR3aa: CASSSQGNTIYF
d_gene: -
abundance: many
v_gene: TRBV11-2
j_gene: TRBJ1-3

CDR3nt: TGCGCCAGCAGTGAGTTGGGGTTATATGGCTACACCTTC
CDR3aa: CASSELGLYGYTF
d_gene: -
abundance: -
v_gene: TRBV10-2
j_gene: TRBJ1-2

CDR3nt: TGCGCCAGCAAGGATTTGAACACTGAAGCTTTCTTT
CDR3aa: CASKDLNTEAFF
d_gene: -
abundance: -
v_gene: TRBV10-2
j_gene: TRBJ1-1

CDR3nt: TGTGCCAGCAGCTTAACTAGGCCTTCGGAGACCCAGTACTTC
CDR3aa: CASSLTRPSETQYF
d_gene: -
abundance: -
v_gene: TRBV7-9
j_gene: TRBJ2-5

CDR3nt: TGTGCCAGTAGTATAACAAGGGGGAGGTGGGGTCAGCCCCAGCATTTT
CDR3aa: CASSITRGRWGQPQHF
d_gene: -
abundance: -
v_gene: TRBV19
j_gene: TRBJ1-5

CDR3nt: TGCGCCAGCAGCTATCACTGGGCCTCTGGAAACACCATATATTTT
CDR3aa: CASSYHWASGNTIYF
d_gene: -
abundance: many
v_gene: TRBV5-1
j_gene: TRBJ1-3

CDR3nt: TGTGCCACCAGCAGAGATACAGGGACTCCGTACTTC
CDR3aa: CATSRDTGTPYF
d_gene: -
abundance: -
v_gene: TRBV15
j_gene: TRBJ2-5

CDR3nt: TGCAGTGCTAGAGTACTTCAGACCCAGTACTTC
CDR3aa: CSARVLQTQYF
d_gene: -
abundance: few
v_gene: TRBV20-1
j_gene: TRBJ2-5

CDR3nt: TGCGCCAGCAGCATTAATCAGGGGGGAGGCACTGAAGCTTTCTTT
CDR3aa: CASSINQGGGTEAFF
d_gene: TRBD1
abundance: many
v_gene: TRBV5-1
j_gene: TRBJ1-1

CDR3nt: TGCAGTGCTAACCCAGGGGGGAACTCCTACGAGCAGTACTTC
CDR3aa: CSANPGGNSYEQYF
d_gene: -
abundance: many
v_gene: TRBV20-1
j_gene: TRBJ2-7

CDR3nt: TGTGCCAGTAGTATAGCGGGGGGGACCACCACATATACGCAGTATTTT
CDR3aa: CASSIAGGTTTYTQYF
d_gene: TRBD2
abundance: many
v_gene: TRBV19
j_gene: TRBJ2-3

CDR3nt: TGTGCCAGCAGCGTAACCGGGACAGGGGTCTCCTACGAGCAGTACTTC
CDR3aa: CASSVTGTGVSYEQYF
d_gene: TRBD1
abundance: few
v_gene: TRBV7-2
j_gene: TRBJ2-7

CDR3nt: TGCGCCAGCAGCCAAGTTAAGGCGCAGGGCGGTCAGCCCCAGCATTTT
CDR3aa: CASSQVKAQGGQPQHF
d_gene: -
abundance: many
v_gene: TRBV4-1
j_gene: TRBJ1-5

CDR3nt: TGCGCCAGCACCCGACAGGGAAGGACCACAGATACGCAGTATTTT
CDR3aa: CASTRQGRTTDTQYF
d_gene: TRBD1
abundance: -
v_gene: TRBV5-1
j_gene: TRBJ2-3

CDR3nt: TGTGCCAGCAGCTTAGGGACAAAAATGAACACTGAAGCTTTCTTT
CDR3aa: CASSLGTKMNTEAFF
d_gene: -
abundance: -
v_gene: TRBV7-9
j_gene: TRBJ1-1

CDR3nt: TGTGCCAGCAGCTTATGGGGCGGCTACGAGCAGTACTTC
CDR3aa: CASSLWGGYEQYF
d_gene: -
abundance: many
v_gene: TRBV7-9
j_gene: TRBJ2-7

CDR3nt: TGTGCCAGCAGTTACTCGAGGGGGGGAAACACCATATATTTT
CDR3aa: CASSYSRGGNTIYF
d_gene: -
abundance: -
v_gene: TRBV6-5
j_gene: TRBJ1-3

CDR3nt: TGTGCCAGCAGCTCTAGCGGGGGGGCGGGTGAGCAGTACTTC
CDR3aa: CASSSSGGAGEQYF
d_gene: TRBD2
abundance: -
v_gene: TRBV7-2
j_gene: TRBJ2-7

CDR3nt: TGCGCCAGCAGCTGGGGTGACAGGGGCTATGGCTACACCTTC
CDR3aa: CASSWGDRGYGYTF
d_gene: TRBD1
abundance: -
v_gene: TRBV5-1
j_gene: TRBJ1-2

CDR3nt: TGTGCCAGCAGCGTAGCTCTAGACGGACAGGGCTATAATTCACCCCTCCACTTT
CDR3aa: CASSVALDGQGYNSPLHF
d_gene: TRBD1
abundance: -
v_gene: TRBV7-9
j_gene: TRBJ1-6

CDR3nt: TGTGCCAGCAGCTTATCGGGTCCGGCAGGATACAATGAGCAGTTCTTC
CDR3aa: CASSLSGPAGYNEQFF
d_gene: -
abundance: many
v_gene: TRBV7-3
j_gene: TRBJ2-1

CDR3nt: TGTGCCAGCAGCGTAGCTCCTAGCAGGAGCTCCTACGAGCAGTACTTC
CDR3aa: CASSVAPSRSSYEQYF
d_gene: -
abundance: -
v_gene: TRBV9
j_gene: TRBJ2-7

CDR3nt: TGTGCCACCAGTTACCCTACAGGGGGCGGCTACGAGCAGTGCTTC
CDR3aa: CATSYPTGGGYEQCF
d_gene: TRBD1
abundance: -
v_gene: TRBV24-1
j_gene: TRBJ2-7

CDR3nt: TGTGCCATCAGTGGCCTATCTAGGGGCTATGGCTACACCTTC
CDR3aa: CAISGLSRGYGYTF
d_gene: -
abundance: -
v_gene: TRBV10-3
j_gene: TRBJ1-2

CDR3nt: TGCGCCAGCAGTGAGTCACGTAATAGGGCTAGCGGGTATTTT
CDR3aa: CASSESRNRASGYF
d_gene: TRBD2
abundance: few
v_gene: TRBV10-1
j_gene: TRBJ2-3

CDR3nt: TGCAGTGCTAGGGGAGGAGGTAATGAGCAGTTCTTC
CDR3aa: CSARGGGNEQFF
d_gene: -
abundance: -
v_gene: TRBV20-1
j_gene: TRBJ2-1

CDR3nt: TGTGCCAGCAGCCTGGACAGGGCAGAAGATACGCAGTATTTT
CDR3aa: CASSLDRAEDTQYF
d_gene: TRBD1
abundance: -
v_gene: TRBV7-9
j_gene: TRBJ2-3